Each of the 30 T cell receptor beta chains below was sequenced from the same sample in a study of cytomegalovirus exposure and HLA in healthy donors. In the PCR, 60 Vbeta and 13 Jbeta primers were used. The table came from immunoSEQ multiplex PCR; TCRdb's copy has only in-frame clones and leaves some out. Among fewer than 250,000 clones listed, around 84% were seen once. The sequencing sample was made of PBMCs. The receptors come from a middle-aged man in good health and CMV-seropositive.

CDR3 protein: CASSLRRSKSTNEQFF. CDR3 DNA sequence: TGTGCCAGCAGCTTACGGCGGAGCAAAAGCACCAATGAGCAGTTCTTC. The rearrangement joins TRBV7-9 to TRBJ2-1; D not resolved. CDR1 and CDR2 from the germline V gene are SEHNR and FQNEAQ (reference sequence). V was trimmed by 2 bases and J by 6 bases, leaving 17 bases between them. The CDR3 extends over 16 amino acids.

The chain uses TRBV2 and TRBJ1-3, with a weak D call TRBD1 (6 bases). V lost 6 bases and J 0 bases, leaving 12 bases between the germline ends. The germline CDR1 and CDR2 sequences are SNHLY and FYNNEI. This CDR3 contains 15 residues. CDR3 sequence reads: CASRRTGNSGNTIYF. Here the CDR3 DNA reads TGTGCCAGCAGGAGAACAGGGAACTCTGGAAACACCATATATTTT.

The chain joins TRBV6-6 to TRBJ1-1; D is unclear. Germline V gene lookup returns CDR1 MNHNY and CDR2 SVGAGI (reference sequence). The CDR3 covers 11 residues. The germline V and J ends were trimmed by 5 bases and 3 bases, with 4 bases remaining between them. CDR3 DNA: TGTGCCAGCAGTCTGTACACTGAAGCTTTCTTT. This translates into CASSLYTEAFF.

The chain combines TRBV30 with TRBJ2-3; D is possibly TRBD2 (6 bases). The CDR3 sequence is 15 residues long. In germline, CDR1 is GTSNPN, CDR2 SVGIG (reference sequence). Between the trimmed V and J ends, which lost 2 bases and 1 base, there was a span of 13 bases. The DNA for the CDR3 is TGTGCCTGGAGTCCGGGGCTAGCGCGCACAGATACGCAGTATTTT. Its protein product is CAWSPGLARTDTQYF.

V and J are TRBV28 and TRBJ2-7, with unresolved D. Trimming left V 10 bases short and J 0 bases short, with 13 bases between. The CDR3 length is 13 residues. CDR1 MDHEN and CDR2 SYDVKM come from the germline V gene. The CDR3 is CATEPESSYEQYF. The CDR3 DNA reads TGTGCCACCGAGCCGGAGAGCTCCTACGAGCAGTACTTC.

The CDR3 reads CASSLSQGSYEQYF. CDR3 nucleotide sequence: TGTGCCAGCAGCCTTAGCCAGGGCTCCTACGAGCAGTACTTC. The V gene is TRBV7-2, the J gene TRBJ2-7; possible D gene TRBD1, 5 bases. Per germline, CDR1 SGHTA and CDR2 FQGNSA. Trimming shortened V by 5 bases and J by 0 bases, and 11 bases separated the two germline ends. CDR3 length: 14 amino acids.

The rearrangement links TRBV6-5 to TRBJ2-7, with D possibly being TRBD1 (5 bases). Trimming left V 0 bases short and J 3 bases short, with 12 bases between. The CDR3 length is 15 residues. Germline CDR1 is MNHEY and CDR2 is SVGAGI. The CDR3 DNA reads as TGTGCCAGCAGTTACTCCAGCCAGGGATACTACGAGCAGTACTTC. Translation: CASSYSSQGYYEQYF.

The chain joins TRBV28 to TRBJ1-4; D is unclear. V was pared by 2 bases and J by 2 bases, with 12 bases between. Germline CDR1 and CDR2: MDHEN and SYDVKM. The CDR3 covers 16 residues. The CDR3 loop is CASSLSQATTNEKLFF. The CDR3 DNA reads as TGTGCCAGCAGTTTAAGCCAGGCCACCACTAATGAAAAACTGTTTTTT.

Only one count was recorded for this clone. The J gene is TRBJ2-2, the V gene TRBV4-2, with 9 bases fitting TRBD2. The germline V gene has CDR1 LGHNA and CDR2 YNFKEQ. The CDR3 is 15 amino acids. Germline trimming cut 4 bases from V and 5 bases from J; bases unmatched to any gene: 5. The CDR3 loop reads CASSPGLAGTGELFF. Here the CDR3 DNA reads TGTGCCAGCAGCCCTGGGCTAGCGGGGACCGGGGAGCTGTTTTTT.

The rearrangement joins TRBV6-5 to TRBJ2-3, with D unresolved. The CDR3 runs to 14 residues. Per the germline V gene, CDR1 is MNHEY and CDR2 is SVGAGI. Between the trimmed V and J ends, which lost 0 bases and 5 bases, there was a span of 9 bases. CDR3 in amino acids: CASSYSLTEDTQYF. CDR3 DNA sequence: TGTGCCAGCAGTTACTCGCTGACTGAAGATACGCAGTATTTT.

This clone showed up just a few times. The chain uses TRBV7-2 and TRBJ2-1; 8 bases line up with TRBD2. The CDR3 length is 14 residues. Germline CDR1 and CDR2: SGHTA and FQGNSA. Germline trimming cut 5 bases from V and 5 bases from J; bases unmatched to any gene: 5. Here the CDR3 reads CASSRTSSNNEQFF. CDR3 in DNA: TGTGCCAGCAGCCGGACTAGCAGCAACAATGAGCAGTTCTTC.

This clone was seen a few times. V is TRBV15 and J is TRBJ2-7; tentatively, D is TRBD1 (7 bases). This CDR3 has 13 residues. The V gene's germline CDR1 is LNHNV and CDR2 YYDKDF (reference sequence). V dropped 9 bases and J dropped 3 bases, with 15 bases sitting between them. CDR3: CATWGAGGYEQYF. The CDR3 region has the DNA TGTGCCACGTGGGGGGCAGGGGGCTACGAGCAGTACTTC. The entire variable domain, with the rest obtained from reference TRBV15 and TRBJ2-7, is as follows: DAMVIQNPRYQVTQFGKPVTLSCSQTLNHNVMYWYQQKSSQAPKLLFHYYDKDFNNEADTPDNFQSRRPNTSFCFLDIRSPGLGDTAMYLCATWGAGGYEQYFGPGTRLTVT.

A word on this clone: One end of the junction fails to match germline, which may point to a read error. This chain links TRBV6-1 with TRBJ1-4; weak D call: TRBD1 (6 bases). The germline V gene has CDR1 MNHNS and CDR2 SASEGT. The CDR3 length is 15 residues. The CDR3, as DNA: TGTGCCATCAGTGAACCACAGGGTTACGGTGAAAAACTGTTTTTT. It is translated as CAISEPQGYGEKLFF.

CDR3 nucleotide sequence: TGCGCCAGCAGTGAGTCCCCTAGTAGGGATACGCAGTATTTT. This sequence encodes CASSESPSRDTQYF. The chain recombines TRBV10-1 with TRBJ2-3; D uncertain. The CDR3 covers 14 residues. V dropped 0 bases and J dropped 6 bases, with 10 bases sitting between them. The germline V gene has CDR1 WNHNN and CDR2 SYGVQD (reference sequence).

The chain joins TRBV7-9 to TRBJ1-2; D gene unclear. Germline CDR1 and CDR2: SEHNR and FQNEAQ (reference sequence). V lost 4 bases to trimming and J lost 2 bases, with 14 bases between them. The CDR3 is 15 amino acids. CDR3 sequence reads: CASSSQSAQNYGYTF. In nucleotides, the CDR3 is TGTGCCAGCAGCTCCCAGTCGGCACAGAACTATGGCTACACCTTC.

The chain employs TRBV15 and TRBJ2-3; unclear D gene. Trimming pared 0 bases from V and 0 bases from J, leaving 7 bases between. Germline CDR1 is LNHNV and CDR2 is YYDKDF (reference sequence). The CDR3 extends over 15 amino acids. The CDR3 region has the DNA TGTGCCACCAGCAGAGATCAAGCGAGCACAGATACGCAGTATTTT. Protein product: CATSRDQASTDTQYF.

The CDR3 nucleotides are TGTGCCTGGAGCGGAGGACAGGGCCTCCAGGGGACGCAGTATTTT. Protein product: CAWSGGQGLQGTQYF. The V call is TRBV30, the J call TRBJ2-3; TRBD1 matches at 8 bases. V gave up 3 bases and J gave up 9 bases; unmatched junction bases: 14. Germline V gives CDR1 GTSNPN, CDR2 SVGIG (reference sequence). This CDR3 is built from 15 residues.

The CDR3 region is CASSSLAGVGDTQYF. The CDR3 DNA follows: TGTGCCAGCAGCTCCCTAGCGGGAGTAGGGGATACGCAGTATTTT. J is TRBJ2-3 and V is TRBV7-3; 10 bases are shared with TRBD2. J lost 6 bases, V lost 4 bases, and 7 bases had no gene match. Germline loops: CDR1 SGHTA, CDR2 FQGTGA. This CDR3 has 15 amino acids. Looking up the rest from reference TRBV7-3 and TRBJ2-3 gives the full variable domain: GAGVSQTPSNKVTEKGKYVELRCDPISGHTALYWYRQSLGQGPEFLIYFQGTGAADDSGLPNDRFFAVRPEGSVSTLKIQRTERGDSAVYLCASSSLAGVGDTQYFGPGTRLTVL.

This chain connects TRBV7-9 to TRBJ2-1, with a weak D call TRBD1 (6 bases). V was pared by 0 bases and J by 8 bases, with 20 bases between. Germline V gives CDR1 SEHNR, CDR2 FQNEAQ (reference sequence). The CDR3 loop spans 17 amino acids. CDR3 in amino acids: CASSLAGDPEPGDEQFF. The CDR3 DNA is TGTGCCAGCAGCTTAGCCGGGGACCCCGAACCAGGGGATGAGCAGTTCTTC.

The CDR3 region has the DNA TGTGCCAGTAGTACCTCAGGGCGCTATGGCTACACCTTC. Protein: CASSTSGRYGYTF. V gene TRBV19 combines with J gene TRBJ1-2; D may be TRBD1 (5 bases). The germline V gene encodes CDR1 LNHDA and CDR2 SQIVND (reference sequence). V lost 4 bases and J 4 bases, leaving 10 bases between the germline ends. The CDR3 totals 13 residues.

This rearrangement joins TRBV7-9 to TRBJ2-7, with 7 nucleotides matching TRBD1. CDR3 length: 14 amino acids. Trimming took 5 bases from V and 0 from J; bases not matched to a gene: 4. Per germline, CDR1 SEHNR and CDR2 FQNEAQ (reference sequence). Here the CDR3 reads CASSHRQGSYEQYF. In DNA form, the CDR3 reads TGTGCCAGCAGCCATCGACAGGGCTCCTACGAGCAGTACTTC.

The chain carries TRBV7-9 and TRBJ2-5; no reliable D call. Deletions cut 5 bases from V and 3 bases from J, with 4 bases between. The CDR3 sequence is 11 residues long. Germline V gives CDR1 SEHNR, CDR2 FQNEAQ (reference sequence). CDR3 sequence reads: CASSREETQYF. As DNA, the CDR3 is TGTGCCAGCAGCCGAGAAGAGACCCAGTACTTC.

In its sample, this clone was seen a few times. The chain combines TRBV11-1 with TRBJ2-7, with 7 bases identical to TRBD2. The CDR3 extends over 14 amino acids. CDR1 is SGHAT, CDR2 FQDESV, per germline (reference sequence). V was clipped by 8 bases and J by 7 bases; unmatched bases: 14. The CDR3 nucleotides read TGTGCCAGCTCATCAGCGGGGAACTCTCGGGAGCAGTACTTC. It yields the protein CASSSAGNSREQYF.

This chain joins TRBV14 and TRBJ1-2; D not certain. Germline values: CDR1 SGHDN, CDR2 FVKESK. Between the trimmed V and J ends, which lost 0 bases and 5 bases, there was a span of 19 bases. The CDR3 is 17 residues long. DNA of the CDR3: TGTGCCAGCAGCCAAGATATCGGTGGGGAGCCCCTTTATGGCTACACCTTC. Encoded protein: CASSQDIGGEPLYGYTF.

V usage is TRBV7-3 and J usage is TRBJ2-7, with TRBD1 identical over 9 bases. With 5 bases clipped from V and 6 bases from J, the junction kept 5 bases outside the gene matches. The CDR3 is made up of 13 amino acids. Germline V lookup: CDR1 SGHTA, CDR2 FQGTGA. CDR3 region: CASSPGQGGEQYF. Here the CDR3 DNA reads TGTGCCAGCAGCCCGGGACAGGGAGGCGAGCAGTACTTC.

The chain joins TRBV15 to TRBJ2-3; 11 nucleotides align to TRBD1. The junction had 3 bases not matched to a gene; V was cut back by 4 bases and J by 3 bases. The CDR3 totals 15 residues. Germline values: CDR1 LNHNV, CDR2 YYDKDF (reference sequence). The CDR3 spells CATSIGQGATDTQYF. The CDR3 DNA is TGTGCCACCAGCATCGGACAGGGGGCTACAGATACGCAGTATTTT.

The chain couples TRBV4-1 to TRBJ1-1, with no clear D. Germline CDR1 is MGHRA and CDR2 is YSYEKL. The CDR3 consists of 14 residues. Trimming cost V 0 bases and J 0 bases, with 5 bases left between them. The CDR3 region is CASSQDLLNTEAFF. Here the CDR3 DNA reads TGCGCCAGCAGCCAAGATCTTTTGAACACTGAAGCTTTCTTT.

This sequence joins TRBV19 and TRBJ1-5; 9 nucleotides align to TRBD1. The CDR3 runs to 16 residues. Germline V lookup: CDR1 LNHDA, CDR2 SQIVND (reference sequence). The V gene end was trimmed by 4 bases and the J gene end by 4 bases; junction bases not matched to a gene: 8. CDR3 nucleotide sequence: TGTGCCAGTAGTACACTTGGGACAGGGACAAATCAGCCCCAGCATTTT. Its protein is CASSTLGTGTNQPQHF.

The sample holds one count of this clone. This chain uses TRBV5-1 with TRBJ2-3; 10 bases match TRBD1. V dropped 0 bases and J dropped 4; count of bases not matched to a gene: 5. CDR3 length: 16 amino acids. Germline CDR1 is SGHRS and CDR2 is YFSETQ. The CDR3 loop is CASSLDGQGVADTQYF. The CDR3 DNA follows: TGCGCCAGCAGCTTGGATGGACAGGGGGTCGCAGATACGCAGTATTTT.

The J gene is TRBJ2-5, the V gene TRBV5-1, with 8 bases matching TRBD2. The V and J ends lost 1 base and 3 bases, in that order; junction bases with no gene match: 5. The CDR3 spans 15 residues. CDR1 and CDR2 (germline): SGHRS, YFSETQ. CDR3 in amino acids: CASSLRGGGEETQYF. The DNA of the CDR3 is TGCGCCAGCAGCTTGCGGGGGGGAGGAGAAGAGACCCAGTACTTC.